The clone carrying this T cell receptor (beta chain) was counted at least ten times. The data were obtained in a study of neurological immune-mediated disorders. TCRdb reanalysed the 5' RACE reads using MiXCR and keeps one entry per CDR3 protein. Of around 80,000 distinct CDR3 sequences listed, 10% were seen once; the top ten hold 1.8%. Trimming took 0 bases from V and 6 from J, leaving 18 bases between them. The CDR3 length is 16 residues. Per the germline V gene, CDR1 is SGHRS and CDR2 is YFSETQ. Healthy controls comprised blood bank volunteers in Maryland, USA. Material for sequencing was PBMCs. This clonotype was obtained from a man aged 35 to 55 in good health. The rearrangement joins TRBV5-1 to TRBJ1-2; the D gene is possibly TRBD1 (5 bases). In DNA, the CDR3 is TGCGCCAGCAGCTTGGTAGAGCGCGAGGGGTCGGATGGCTACACCTTC. This sequence encodes CASSLVEREGSDGYTF.